These 14 T cell receptor beta chains originate from one sample sequenced in a study of T cell repertoires in cytomegalovirus infection. From the reads, TCRdb called clonotypes with MiXCR, one entry per CDR3 protein. Of about 130,000 distinct CDR3 sequences in the sample, 7% to 9.5% were seen once. Input material: PBMCs. Receptor source: a human donor in good health (CMV status not recorded). Some clones in this sample may be carry-over from other donors' samples.

The sample holds many counts of this clonotype. The chain has TRBV5-4 and TRBJ2-3; 10 positions match TRBD2. J lost 1 base, V lost 4 bases, and 6 bases had no gene match. The CDR3 runs to 16 residues. Germline V CDR1 and CDR2: SGHNT, YYREEE (reference sequence). The DNA for the CDR3 is TGTGCCAGCAGCCGAGTAGCGGGGGGAGGCACAGATACGCAGTATTTT. The encoded protein is CASSRVAGGGTDTQYF. The full variable domain, rest sourced from reference TRBV5-4 and TRBJ2-3, is ETGVTQSPTHLIKTRGQQVTLRCSSQSGHNTVSWYQQALGQGPQFIFQYYREEENGRGNFPPRFSGLQFPNYSSELNVNALELDDSALYLCASSRVAGGGTDTQYFGPGTRLTVL.

This clonotype came up many times. The DNA of the CDR3 is TGCGCCAGCAGCCTAAGGGACAGCACAGATACGCAGTATTTT. Its translation: CASSLRDSTDTQYF. The V and J genes are TRBV4-1 and TRBJ2-3; D is possibly TRBD1 or TRBD2 (5 bases each). Germline CDR1 is MGHRA and CDR2 is YSYEKL. The CDR3 has 14 amino acids. V was cut by 4 bases and J by 0 bases, with 8 bases left in between.

This clonotype was observed at least ten times. This rearrangement joins TRBV7-3 to TRBJ1-2, with a weak D call TRBD1 (6 bases). Germline V gene data show CDR1 as SGHTA and CDR2 as FQGTGA. This CDR3 has 13 amino acids. V shed 11 bases and J shed 5 bases, with 18 bases lying between them. CDR3 sequence (DNA): TGTGCCGCGGGGGGGGGGGCCGTATATGGCTACACCTTC. Protein sequence: CAAGGGAVYGYTF.

This clonotype has just a few counts. The V call is TRBV20-1, the J call TRBJ1-5, with a tentative D call TRBD1 (6 bases). The CDR3 sequence is 15 residues long. The germline gives CDR1 DFQATT, CDR2 SNEGSKA (reference sequence). V lost 3 bases and J lost 1, with 13 bases in between. CDR3 region: CSARGRGLSNQPQHF. The CDR3 DNA sequence: TGCAGTGCTAGGGGCAGGGGTTTGAGCAATCAGCCCCAGCATTTT.

This clonotype was counted ten times or more. The chain uses TRBV29-1 and TRBJ1-1; TRBD1 aligns across 8 bases. The germline V gene has CDR1 SQVTM and CDR2 ANQGSEA. The CDR3 is 13 amino acids. Losses at the gene ends were 5 bases for V and 3 bases for J; bases not matched to a gene: 5. Here the CDR3 reads CSVSQGGDTEAFF. CDR3 bases: TGCAGCGTTTCACAGGGGGGGGACACTGAAGCTTTCTTT.

This clonotype was seen many times. The chain joins TRBV6-5 to TRBJ1-2, with D unresolved. The germline V gene has CDR1 MNHEY and CDR2 SVGAGI. V lost 3 bases and J lost 2, with 13 bases in between. CDR3 length: 15 amino acids. CDR3: CASSYTITPNYGYTF. CDR3 sequence (DNA): TGTGCCAGCAGTTATACGATTACGCCGAACTATGGCTACACCTTC.

The table lists this clonotype with many counts. The J gene is TRBJ2-2, the V gene TRBV20-1; no reliable D call. CDR3 length: 18 amino acids. The ends were cut back, 0 bases at V and 1 base at J, with 18 bases in the middle. Looked up from germline, CDR1 is DFQATT and CDR2 is SNEGSKA (reference sequence). The CDR3 nucleotides read TGCAGTGCTAGAGATCCCAGTTGGTGGTCCCGGAACACCGGGGAGCTGTTTTTT. Its translation: CSARDPSWWSRNTGELFF.

Many counts were recorded for this clonotype. The rearrangement links TRBV19 to TRBJ2-1; 8 bases fit TRBD1. CDR1 is LNHDA and CDR2 is SQIVND in the germline V gene (reference sequence). With 5 bases clipped from V and 1 base from J, the junction kept 7 bases outside the gene matches. The length of the CDR3 is 16 residues. The CDR3 loop reads CASSRRTGKSYNEQFF. The CDR3 DNA reads as TGTGCCAGTAGTCGACGGACAGGGAAATCCTACAATGAGCAGTTCTTC.

This clonotype was found many times. This chain joins TRBV6-4 and TRBJ2-1; the D gene is possibly TRBD2 (6 bases). Germline V gene data show CDR1 as MRHNA and CDR2 as SNTAGT. This CDR3 has 16 amino acids. With 2 bases removed from V and 2 bases from J, the gap between germline ends came to 13 bases. CDR3 loop: CASSDTGVWAYNEQFF. The CDR3 region has the DNA TGTGCCAGCAGTGACACGGGGGTATGGGCCTACAATGAGCAGTTCTTC.

This clonotype was counted ten times or more. The V and J genes are TRBV2 and TRBJ1-1; maybe TRBD1 (6 bases). The V end lost 6 bases, the J end lost 1 base, and 9 bases lay between the germline ends. The length of the CDR3 is 13 residues. The germline V gene encodes CDR1 SNHLY and CDR2 FYNNEI. CDR3 in amino acids: CASRPQGNTEAFF. In nucleotides, the CDR3 is TGTGCCAGCAGGCCACAGGGGAACACTGAAGCTTTCTTT.

V is TRBV7-9 and J is TRBJ2-5, with D perhaps matching TRBD1 (6 bases). Germline-derived CDR1 and CDR2 are SEHNR and FQNEAQ (reference sequence). The CDR3 runs to 15 residues. Trimming took off 6 bases at V and 3 bases at J, with 17 bases between the two ends. CDR3 amino acids: CASRSDVDSKETQYF. The CDR3 coding sequence is TGTGCCAGCAGGTCGGACGTGGACAGCAAAGAGACCCAGTACTTC.

This clonotype was seen repeatedly, ten times or more. This CDR3 is CASSGQGYEQYF. The CDR3 DNA sequence: TGCGCCAGCAGCGGACAGGGTTACGAGCAGTACTTC. This sequence joins TRBV5-1 and TRBJ2-7, with TRBD1 matching 8 bases. The CDR3 runs to 12 residues. Trimming removed 4 bases from V and 4 bases from J; junction bases left unmatched: 1. The germline V gene has CDR1 SGHRS and CDR2 YFSETQ.

As to this clonotype: Being one base from a much bigger clone, this may be a read error. V and J are TRBV20-1 and TRBJ2-7; 9 bases fit TRBD1. From germline, CDR1 is DFQATT and CDR2 SNEGSKA (reference sequence). This CDR3 is 14 amino acids long. CDR3 sequence (DNA): TGCAGTACTAGAGTCCCGGGACAGGGCTACGAGCAGTACTTC. It specifies CSTRVPGQGYEQYF.

This clonotype was seen many times. The chain is built from TRBV12-3 or TRBV12-4 and TRBJ2-7; TRBD2 matches 9 bases. The CDR3 is 17 amino acids. J was trimmed by 3 bases and V by 3 bases; bases with no gene match: 12. This chain's CDR3 is CASSFNLGGSGSYEQYV. Here the CDR3 DNA reads TGTGCCAGCAGTTTTAATTTAGGGGGTAGCGGGAGCTACGAGCAGTACGTC.